Listed here is a single TCR beta chain. No antigen is known for it. It has no much larger one-base neighbor in the sample; base qualities were not kept. This specimen belongs to a study of control samples from healthy donors and cancer patients (dated by TCRdb to the early 2020s). V and J are truncated by 5 bases and 4 bases respectively, leaving an intervening sequence of 19 bases. The CDR3 runs 16 residues from the cysteine to the phenylalanine. Only the CDR3 part of the read is kept: 48 bases, read in frame from the first base. CDR1 and CDR2, per the germline V gene (reference sequence), are LNHDA and SQIVND. Library preparation used the immunoSEQ multiplex PCR assay. TCRdb stores this immuneACCESS table with in-frame sequences only. Part of the clones is absent; in the studies checked, under half of the shortfall reflects unresolved V genes, and no reason is known for the rest. The sample table shows roughly 120,000 clones, and more than 85% are seen once. The ten largest clones represent 7.8% of the sample.

Sequencing was performed on blood. Recombination joined TRBV19 with TRBJ2-3, and TRBD1 may be the D gene, going by 6 matching bases. This clonotype was obtained from a woman in her late teens or twenties in good health. The CDR3 in this case is CASSPSWTVIPDTQYF. The sequenced DNA is TGTGCCAGTAGTCCCTCTTGGACAGTTATCCCAGATACGCAGTATTTT. This CDR3, with the reference TRBV19 and TRBJ2-3 proteins standing in past its ends, gives the full variable domain DGGITQSPKYLFRKEGQNVTLSCEQNLNHDAMYWYRQDPGQGLRLIYYSQIVNDFQKGDIAEGYSVSREKKESFPLTVTSAQKNPTAFYLCASSPSWTVIPDTQYFGPGTRLTVL.